This TCR beta chain appears in the sequencing data of a study of control samples from healthy donors and cancer patients. Repertoires were generated with immunoSEQ multiplex PCR, while TCRdb's copy carries only in-frame clones and drops some. The top ten clones hold about 2.5% of a sample with over 100,000 clones, roughly 90% of them seen once. Trimming cost V 6 bases and J 8 bases, with 16 bases left between them. Germline V CDR1 and CDR2: SNHLY, FYNNEI. This CDR3 spans 14 amino acids. The material sequenced was blood. The TCR comes from a man between 40 and 49 years old in good health. The chain recombines TRBV2 with TRBJ2-2; D is ambiguous. The DNA for the CDR3 is TGTGCCAGCAGGGGGTATCACCTAAGGGGGGAGCTGTTTTTT. Translated, it gives CASRGYHLRGELFF.